Described below is a single T cell receptor beta chain sequence and its context. As yet, its antigen is unknown. This sample is part of a study of OX40 agonist ivuxolimab in advanced cancers. The ends lost 0 bases at V and 5 bases at J; junction bases unmatched: 10. This CDR3 spans 16 amino acids. Germline CDR1 reads SGHNT; CDR2 reads YYREEE (reference sequence). The protocol was immunoSEQ multiplex PCR, while the TCRdb copy is restricted to in-frame clones and leaves out a portion. Found here are around 29,000 clones, under 90% of them singletons; the top ten hold approximately 29%. Overall study results and limits: There was clonal expansion of CD4+ and CD8+ blood T cells by week 6 at 0.1 to 3.0 mg/kg.

V usage is TRBV5-4 and J usage is TRBJ2-5, with 7 positions matching TRBD1. Sample: CD4+ or CD8+ T cells sorted from blood, taken in a trial of the OX40 agonist ivuxolimab. The clonotype was recovered from an adult with an advanced solid tumor such as melanoma, head and neck, liver or kidney cancer. The CDR3 DNA is TGTGCCAGCAGCTTGGGGGATGGACAGGAGGTGGAGACCCAGTACTTC. Translated: CASSLGDGQEVETQYF.